These 27 T cell receptor beta chains came from one sample sequenced in a study of early T cells in non-severe SARS-CoV-2 infection. MiXCR, run by TCRdb on the 5' RACE reads, gives a single entry per CDR3 protein. This sample has some 96,000 distinct CDR3 sequences, with 15% found just once. Sequenced input: whole blood. Source of these receptors: an adult who was a healthcare worker with PCR-confirmed SARS-CoV-2 infection or an uninfected control (not recorded which).

The chain couples TRBV11-3 to TRBJ2-3, with 8 bases matching TRBD2. The CDR3 consists of 15 residues. J gave up 9 bases and V 4 bases, and 12 bases lay outside the gene matches. CDR1 and CDR2 (germline): SGHNT, YENEEA. In DNA form, the CDR3 reads TGTGCCAGCAGCTCGGCAGCGGGAGAAAGGGGGACGCAGTATTTT. As protein: CASSSAAGERGTQYF.

This clonotype was detected many times. This rearrangement joins TRBV2 to TRBJ1-4, with 10 bases lining up with TRBD1. Germline trimming cut 6 bases from V and 0 bases from J; bases unmatched to any gene: 13. This CDR3 has 19 amino acids. CDR1 is SNHLY and CDR2 is FYNNEI in the germline V gene. CDR3 region: CASRDRDRGRIATNEKLFF. The CDR3 nucleotides are TGTGCCAGCAGGGACCGGGACAGGGGAAGAATTGCAACTAATGAAAAACTGTTTTTT.

Many counts were recorded for this clonotype. The J gene is TRBJ1-1, the V gene TRBV20-1; 7 bases line up with TRBD1. The ends lost 4 bases at V and 5 bases at J; junction bases unmatched: 4. Germline CDR1 and CDR2: DFQATT and SNEGSKA (reference sequence). The CDR3 totals 12 residues. The CDR3 DNA follows: TGCAGTGCTACAGACAGGGTGACTGAAGCTTTCTTT. It encodes CSATDRVTEAFF.

The chain carries TRBV28 and TRBJ2-3; D possibly corresponds to TRBD2 (6 bases). V was cut by 5 bases and J by 4 bases, with 13 bases left in between. The V gene's germline CDR1 is MDHEN and CDR2 SYDVKM. The CDR3 has 14 residues. The CDR3 region has the DNA TGTGCCAGCAGTCCGGGAGATTGGGCAGATACGCAGTATTTT. This translates into CASSPGDWADTQYF. The variable domain in full, with the rest retrieved from reference TRBV28 and TRBJ2-3, is DVKVTQSSRYLVKRTGEKVFLECVQDMDHENMFWYRQDPGLGLRLIYFSYDVKMKEKGDIPEGYSVSREKKERFSLILESASTNQTSMYLCASSPGDWADTQYFGPGTRLTVL.

The chain carries TRBV20-1 and TRBJ2-3; 15 bases fit TRBD2. J lost 3 bases, V lost 3 bases, and 7 bases had no gene match. This CDR3 region has 17 residues. CDR1 is DFQATT and CDR2 is SNEGSKA in the germline V gene (reference sequence). The CDR3 bases are TGCAGTGCTAGTAGGACTAGCGGGAGGGGTTCTACAGATACGCAGTATTTT. It encodes CSASRTSGRGSTDTQYF.

The chain employs TRBV20-1 and TRBJ2-7; TRBD1 matches at 8 bases. The CDR3 is 16 amino acids. V shed 5 bases, J shed 6 bases, and the junction held 18 bases outside the gene matches. Germline assignment: CDR1 DFQATT and CDR2 SNEGSKA (reference sequence). The CDR3 DNA follows: TGCAGTGCTCCCCCGCCGACGACGGACAGGGTTCGCGAGCAGTACTTC. It translates to CSAPPPTTDRVREQYF.

There are a few counts of this clonotype. The chain is built from TRBV27 and TRBJ2-2; D is uncertain. From germline, CDR1 is MNHEY and CDR2 SMNVEV (reference sequence). V dropped 2 bases and J dropped 3 bases, with 7 bases sitting between them. The CDR3 totals 14 residues. The CDR3 DNA reads TGTGCCAGCAGTTTAGATCTACACACCGGGGAGCTGTTTTTT. Encoded protein: CASSLDLHTGELFF.

This clonotype was seen many times. The chain couples TRBV6-6 to TRBJ2-5; 9 bases line up with TRBD1. V shed 7 bases, J shed 3 bases, and the junction held 15 bases outside the gene matches. Germline V gene lookup returns CDR1 MNHNY and CDR2 SVGAGI (reference sequence). CDR3 length: 17 amino acids. The CDR3 DNA sequence: TGTGCCAGCATCCAACCTCAAGGGACAGGGCACAAAGAGACCCAGTACTTC. This sequence encodes CASIQPQGTGHKETQYF.

This clonotype was recorded a few times. This rearrangement joins TRBV19 to TRBJ2-1, with D possibly matching TRBD2 (6 bases). The germline V gene encodes CDR1 LNHDA and CDR2 SQIVND (reference sequence). The CDR3 has 14 residues. V lost 3 bases and J 2 bases, leaving 8 bases between the germline ends. The DNA for the CDR3 is TGTGCCAGTAGTATTGGGACTCCCTACAATGAGCAGTTCTTC. Encoded protein: CASSIGTPYNEQFF.

This rearrangement joins TRBV28 to TRBJ1-5; 9 nucleotides agree with TRBD1. The CDR3 totals 15 residues. The V gene's germline CDR1 is MDHEN and CDR2 SYDVKM. The ends lost 9 bases at V and 5 bases at J; junction bases unmatched: 11. CDR3 DNA: TGTGCCAGTACCGGGACAGGGATTTTTCATCAGCCCCAGCATTTT. It is translated as CASTGTGIFHQPQHF.

This chain connects TRBV10-1 to TRBJ2-2; weak D call: TRBD2 (5 bases). The CDR3 has 12 residues. CDR1 WNHNN and CDR2 SYGVQD come from the germline V gene (reference sequence). Trimming pared 8 bases from V and 6 bases from J, leaving 10 bases between. The CDR3 nucleotides read TGCGCCAGCGGGAGTAGCGCCGGGGAGCTGTTTTTT. This translates into CASGSSAGELFF.

As regards this clonotype: Being one base from a much bigger clone, this may be a read error. This CDR3 is CASSQGVSPLHF. The CDR3 coding sequence is TGCGCCAGCAGCCAAGGGGTGTCACCCCTCCACTTT. This chain links TRBV4-1 with TRBJ1-6; D is unresolved. Germline CDR1 reads MGHRA; CDR2 reads YSYEKL. V was pared by 1 base and J by 10 bases, with 5 bases between. CDR3 length equals 12 residues.

In this sample, this clonotype turned up a few times. V gene TRBV29-1 combines with J gene TRBJ1-1; D uncertain. V was clipped by 4 bases and J by 5 bases, with 11 bases between them. From germline, CDR1 is SQVTM and CDR2 ANQGSEA. The CDR3 consists of 12 residues. The CDR3 loop is CSVVGQKTEAFF. In nucleotides, the CDR3 is TGCAGCGTTGTGGGTCAGAAGACTGAAGCTTTCTTT.

In this sample, this clonotype turned up a few times. The V call is TRBV12-3 or TRBV12-4, the J call TRBJ2-1; D tentatively fits TRBD1 or TRBD2 (5 bases each). V lost 5 bases to trimming and J lost 6 bases, with 11 bases between them. This CDR3 has 13 residues. The CDR3 region is CASSPEGPNEQFF. CDR3 bases: TGTGCCAGCAGTCCCGAGGGACCCAATGAGCAGTTCTTC.

There are a few counts of this clonotype. J is TRBJ1-1 and V is TRBV28, with D hard to call. Between the trimmed V and J ends, which lost 2 bases and 0 bases, there was a span of 10 bases. The germline V gene has CDR1 MDHEN and CDR2 SYDVKM. The CDR3 covers 15 residues. The CDR3 bases are TGTGCCAGCAGTTTACCCGGACGTATGAACACTGAAGCTTTCTTT. Its translation is CASSLPGRMNTEAFF. Full variable domain (rest looked up from reference TRBV28 and TRBJ1-1): DVKVTQSSRYLVKRTGEKVFLECVQDMDHENMFWYRQDPGLGLRLIYFSYDVKMKEKGDIPEGYSVSREKKERFSLILESASTNQTSMYLCASSLPGRMNTEAFFGQGTRLTVV.

This clonotype came up many times. CDR3 bases: TGCAGTGCTAGTTCGGGACCCTTTGAAGGAAACACCATATATTTT. Translation: CSASSGPFEGNTIYF. This chain links TRBV20-1 with TRBJ1-3, with a weak D call TRBD1 (5 bases). Germline CDR1 reads DFQATT; CDR2 reads SNEGSKA (reference sequence). The CDR3 extends over 15 amino acids. Trimming shortened V by 3 bases and J by 4 bases, and 16 bases separated the two germline ends.

This clonotype showed up many times. The chain recombines TRBV5-6 with TRBJ2-7; TRBD2 matches at 7 bases. This CDR3 region has 13 residues. Germline values: CDR1 SGHDT, CDR2 YYEEEE. Trimming removed 4 bases from V and 6 bases from J; junction bases left unmatched: 7. The CDR3 sequence is CASSRGLLREQYF. The CDR3 DNA reads as TGTGCCAGCAGCCGGGGACTACTGCGCGAGCAGTACTTC.

This clonotype came up a few times. The V call is TRBV27, the J call TRBJ1-2; D ambiguous. V was pared by 2 bases and J by 0 bases, with 10 bases between. CDR1 MNHEY and CDR2 SMNVEV come from the germline V gene (reference sequence). This CDR3 comprises 15 residues. The CDR3, as DNA: TGTGCCAGCAGTTTACGCGACGGTGCTAACTATGGCTACACCTTC. It is translated as CASSLRDGANYGYTF.

This clonotype has just a few counts. The gene calls are TRBV28 and TRBJ1-2, with D tentatively TRBD1 (5 bases). Between the trimmed V and J ends, which lost 3 bases and 6 bases, there was a span of 5 bases. The germline gives CDR1 MDHEN, CDR2 SYDVKM. The CDR3 contains 11 residues. The CDR3 nucleotides read TGTGCCAGCAGTTTGGGGGATGGCTACACCTTC. Protein: CASSLGDGYTF.

CDR3 region: CATSRATDTQYF. The CDR3 DNA reads TGTGCCACCAGCAGAGCGACAGATACGCAGTATTTT. This chain links TRBV15 with TRBJ2-3; D is undetermined. This CDR3 region has 12 residues. Trimming stripped 1 base from V and 3 bases from J, with 2 bases between. The germline V gene encodes CDR1 LNHNV and CDR2 YYDKDF (reference sequence).

V usage is TRBV27 and J usage is TRBJ1-1, with D perhaps matching TRBD1 (6 bases). The germline V and J ends were trimmed by 0 bases and 5 bases, with 13 bases remaining between them. CDR1 is MNHEY, CDR2 SMNVEV, per germline (reference sequence). The CDR3 is 15 residues long. The CDR3 bases are TGTGCCAGCAGTTTATCGAGGGTCCAGGGGACTGAAGCTTTCTTT. Its translation: CASSLSRVQGTEAFF.

This chain links TRBV28 with TRBJ2-2, with D possibly being TRBD2 (6 bases). The CDR3 is 16 amino acids. V lost 3 bases and J 2 bases, leaving 13 bases between the germline ends. CDR1 and CDR2 from the germline V gene are MDHEN and SYDVKM. The CDR3 DNA is TGTGCCAGCAGTTTTTATGGGGGGACCAACACCGGGGAGCTGTTTTTT. This sequence encodes CASSFYGGTNTGELFF. Full variable domain (outside the CDR3, taken from reference TRBV28 and TRBJ2-2): DVKVTQSSRYLVKRTGEKVFLECVQDMDHENMFWYRQDPGLGLRLIYFSYDVKMKEKGDIPEGYSVSREKKERFSLILESASTNQTSMYLCASSFYGGTNTGELFFGEGSRLTVL.

The chain couples TRBV28 to TRBJ2-7; 8 bases line up with TRBD1. There are 17 residues in the CDR3. From germline, CDR1 is MDHEN and CDR2 SYDVKM. CDR3 amino acids: CASSPPAHRDRSLAPVV. CDR3 nucleotides: TGTGCCAGCAGTCCCCCGGCACACCGGGACAGGAGTTTAGCCCCCGTGGTC.

This clonotype turned up a few times. The CDR3 loop is CASRKRLLLASGTSNTGELFF. CDR3 nucleotides: TGTGCCAGCAGAAAAAGGCTCCTGCTGGCTAGCGGTACCTCGAACACCGGGGAGCTGTTTTTT. The V and J genes are TRBV28 and TRBJ2-2; 7 bases map to TRBD2. The CDR3 length is 21 residues. From germline, CDR1 is MDHEN and CDR2 SYDVKM. Trimming at V came to 6 bases and at J to 0 bases, leaving 22 bases not matched to a gene.

This clonotype was counted a few times. The rearrangement joins TRBV7-8 to TRBJ1-2; tentative D call: TRBD1 (5 bases). The CDR3 is 13 residues long. Germline CDR1 is SGHVS and CDR2 is FQNEAQ. The germline V and J ends were trimmed by 1 base and 8 bases, with 11 bases remaining between them. CDR3 residues: CASSLEYRRGYTF. The DNA for the CDR3 is TGTGCCAGCAGCTTAGAATACAGGAGGGGCTACACCTTC.

This clonotype was picked up a small number of times. The CDR3 nucleotides read TGTGCCAGCAACCCCGACGCAACTAGCACAGATACGCAGTATTTT. It yields the protein CASNPDATSTDTQYF. J is TRBJ2-3 and V is TRBV7-2; D is unresolved. Germline-derived CDR1 and CDR2 are SGHTA and FQGNSA. The CDR3 consists of 15 residues. V was cut by 7 bases and J by 0 bases, with 14 bases left in between.

V and J are TRBV28 and TRBJ1-3; D call uncertain. The CDR3 is 13 residues long. V was shortened by 5 bases and J by 2 bases, with 7 bases between the two germline ends. Germline V gene lookup returns CDR1 MDHEN and CDR2 SYDVKM. The CDR3 nucleotides are TGTGCCAGCAGTCTCCTCCCTGGAAACACCATATATTTT. Translation gives CASSLLPGNTIYF.